These 20 T cell receptor beta chains share one sample of origin, sequenced in a study of blood T cell repertoires in COVID-19. The table came from immunoSEQ multiplex PCR; TCRdb's copy has only in-frame clones and leaves some out. Here the sample spans some 260,000 clones, 85% to 95% being singletons. Sequencing input: PBMCs or T cells enriched from blood (not recorded which). These receptors originate from a woman aged 18-29 years who had recovered from COVID-19.

V and J are TRBV28 and TRBJ1-2; perhaps TRBD1 as D (6 bases). V lost 2 bases to trimming and J lost 0 bases, with 10 bases between them. The length of the CDR3 is 15 residues. The V gene's germline CDR1 is MDHEN and CDR2 SYDVKM. CDR3 in amino acids: CASSLKAGANYGYTF. Written as DNA, the CDR3 is TGTGCCAGCAGTTTAAAGGCAGGGGCTAACTATGGCTACACCTTC.

This sequence joins TRBV18 and TRBJ1-2, with TRBD1 identical over 9 bases. Per the germline V gene, CDR1 is KGHSH and CDR2 is LQKENI. J lost 4 bases, V lost 5 bases, and 8 bases had no gene match. CDR3 length: 15 amino acids. The CDR3 region is CASSSGQGTSYGYTF. The CDR3 DNA reads as TGTGCCAGCTCATCCGGACAGGGGACTTCCTATGGCTACACCTTC.

The gene calls are TRBV19 and TRBJ1-6, with 9 positions matching TRBD1. J was trimmed by 5 bases and V by 6 bases; bases with no gene match: 2. The CDR3 covers 14 residues. The V gene's germline CDR1 is LNHDA and CDR2 SQIVND (reference sequence). In DNA, the CDR3 is TGTGCCAGTAGAAGGGACAGGGATAATTCACCCCTCCACTTT. Translating gives CASRRDRDNSPLHF.

The chain recombines TRBV4-3 with TRBJ1-2; TRBD1 agrees at 11 bases. This CDR3 spans 16 amino acids. Trimming took 2 bases from V and 1 from J; bases not matched to a gene: 3. The germline V gene has CDR1 LGHNA and CDR2 YSLEER. As DNA, the CDR3 is TGCGCCAGCAGCCAACGGACAGGGGGCTATAACTATGGCTACACCTTC. Protein: CASSQRTGGYNYGYTF.

The chain combines TRBV18 with TRBJ1-2, with a possible D match to TRBD1 (6 bases). CDR3 size: 12 residues. Germline V lookup: CDR1 KGHSH, CDR2 LQKENI. Trimming took off 3 bases at V and 8 bases at J, with 10 bases between the two ends. The CDR3 protein is CASSPDRKGYTF. CDR3 coding DNA: TGTGCCAGCTCACCCGACAGGAAGGGCTACACCTTC.

This sequence joins TRBV4-3 and TRBJ2-1; D call uncertain. Germline loops: CDR1 LGHNA, CDR2 YSLEER. The CDR3 extends over 13 amino acids. The V end was cut by 0 bases, the J end by 10 bases, with 10 bases between. The CDR3 loop reads CASSQEVANEQFF. The CDR3 nucleotides read TGCGCCAGCAGCCAAGAAGTCGCTAACGAGCAGTTCTTC.

A single count supports this clone. The chain combines TRBV5-5 with TRBJ1-2; perhaps TRBD1 as D (5 bases). The CDR3 totals 14 residues. Germline CDR1 and CDR2: SGHKS and YYEKEE (reference sequence). V was clipped by 2 bases and J by 4 bases, with 12 bases between them. CDR3 loop: CASSFSQDGYGYTF. The CDR3 nucleotides read TGTGCCAGCAGCTTTTCACAGGACGGCTATGGCTACACCTTC.

The chain joins TRBV3-1 (or the pseudogene TRBV3-2) to TRBJ1-3; D is unresolved. This CDR3 spans 13 amino acids. V was trimmed by 8 bases and J by 3 bases, leaving 11 bases between them. The germline CDR1 and CDR2 sequences are LGHDT and YNNKEL (reference sequence). The CDR3 sequence: CASAKRGGNTIYF. Written as DNA, the CDR3 is TGTGCCAGCGCAAAGCGGGGTGGAAACACCATATATTTT.

The chain joins TRBV7-9 to TRBJ1-4, with TRBD1 as a possible D gene (5 bases). With 1 base removed from V and 4 bases from J, the gap between germline ends came to 10 bases. CDR3 size: 15 residues. Per the germline V gene, CDR1 is SEHNR and CDR2 is FQNEAQ (reference sequence). CDR3 in DNA: TGTGCCAGCAGCTTAGAGGGACTTATTAATGAAAAACTGTTTTTT. Protein product: CASSLEGLINEKLFF.

The chain joins TRBV10-2 to TRBJ1-2; TRBD1 matches at 10 bases. The CDR3 runs to 14 residues. With 4 bases clipped from V and 4 bases from J, the junction kept 3 bases outside the gene matches. CDR1 and CDR2 from the germline V gene are WSHSY and SAAADI. The CDR3 spells CASSGQGAIYGYTF. The DNA for the CDR3 is TGCGCCAGCAGTGGACAGGGGGCCATCTATGGCTACACCTTC.

This clone was found once. The V and J genes are TRBV6-1 and TRBJ1-5; TRBD1 matches 8 bases. Germline trimming cut 4 bases from V and 0 bases from J; bases unmatched to any gene: 8. CDR1 and CDR2 from the germline V gene are MNHNS and SASEGT. The CDR3 consists of 17 residues. CDR3 DNA: TGTGCCAGCAGTGCGGGGACAGGAGTTTATAGCAATCAGCCCCAGCATTTT. Its protein is CASSAGTGVYSNQPQHF.

This chain links TRBV20-1 with TRBJ1-2; 8 bases align to TRBD1. Germline-derived CDR1 and CDR2 are DFQATT and SNEGSKA (reference sequence). The CDR3 is made up of 17 amino acids. The ends lost 3 bases at V and 6 bases at J; junction bases unmatched: 18. CDR3 bases: TGCAGTGCTAGTTCTGGGACAGGCTTTGAGAAGTTTGATGGCTACACCTTC. Translation gives CSASSGTGFEKFDGYTF.

The chain employs TRBV18 and TRBJ1-5; D is unclear. This CDR3 contains 14 residues. V was trimmed by 4 bases and J by 2 bases, leaving 9 bases between them. In germline, CDR1 is KGHSH, CDR2 LQKENI. The DNA for the CDR3 is TGTGCCAGCTCACTATCCGGGGGCAATCAGCCCCAGCATTTT. This sequence encodes CASSLSGGNQPQHF.

The chain is built from TRBV4-2 and TRBJ2-3, with a possible D match to TRBD2 (5 bases). CDR1 is LGHNA, CDR2 YNFKEQ, per germline. This CDR3 region has 13 residues. V lost 2 bases and J 7 bases, leaving 10 bases between the germline ends. CDR3: CASSQLADYTQYF. CDR3 coding DNA: TGTGCCAGCAGCCAACTAGCTGATTATACGCAGTATTTT.

This sequence joins TRBV9 and TRBJ2-1, with TRBD2 matching 14 bases. The CDR3 is 17 amino acids. CDR1 is SGDLS and CDR2 is YYNGEE in the germline V gene. Trimming cost V 0 bases and J 9 bases; bases outside gene matches: 8. CDR3 nucleotides: TGTGCCAGCAGCGTAGAGCCTAGGGGACTAGCGGGAGCTGAGCAGTTCTTC. It translates to CASSVEPRGLAGAEQFF.

This chain uses TRBV5-1 with TRBJ2-3, with D maybe TRBD2 (5 bases). CDR1 is SGHRS and CDR2 is YFSETQ in the germline V gene. The CDR3 is 15 amino acids. V lost 3 bases, J lost 1 base, and 12 bases lay in between. The CDR3 loop is CASSSPPGGTDTQYF. The CDR3 coding sequence is TGCGCCAGCAGCTCACCGCCCGGGGGCACAGATACGCAGTATTTT.

CDR3 protein: CASSRQRLHYNEQFF. The DNA for the CDR3 is TGTGCCAGCAGCCGCCAGCGGCTCCACTACAATGAGCAGTTCTTC. This rearrangement joins TRBV3-1 (or the pseudogene TRBV3-2) to TRBJ2-1; D might be TRBD2 (5 bases). Germline V gene lookup returns CDR1 LGHDT and CDR2 YNNKEL (reference sequence). Trimming stripped 4 bases from V and 3 bases from J, with 13 bases between. The CDR3 runs to 15 residues.

The DNA of the CDR3 is TGTGCCAGCAGTTTGGGAGACAGGGTGGCCGGGGAGCTGTTTTTT. This encodes CASSLGDRVAGELFF. The chain recombines TRBV28 with TRBJ2-2; 7 bases map to TRBD1. With V trimmed by 3 bases and J by 6 bases, 7 bases remained unmatched. There are 15 residues in the CDR3. Per the germline V gene, CDR1 is MDHEN and CDR2 is SYDVKM.

This clone showed up just a few times. The V call is TRBV19, the J call TRBJ1-5; the match to TRBD1 covers 7 bases. The ends lost 5 bases at V and 2 bases at J; junction bases unmatched: 3. This CDR3 spans 14 amino acids. Germline loops: CDR1 LNHDA, CDR2 SQIVND (reference sequence). The CDR3 spells CASSVDRGNQPQHF. The DNA of the CDR3 is TGTGCCAGTAGTGTTGACAGGGGCAATCAGCCCCAGCATTTT. The full variable domain, with the rest looked up from reference TRBV19 and TRBJ1-5, is DGGITQSPKYLFRKEGQNVTLSCEQNLNHDAMYWYRQDPGQGLRLIYYSQIVNDFQKGDIAEGYSVSREKKESFPLTVTSAQKNPTAFYLCASSVDRGNQPQHFGDGTRLSIL.

This chain links TRBV10-1 with TRBJ1-2; 8 nucleotides match TRBD1. Germline V gene sequence: CDR1 WNHNN, CDR2 SYGVQD (reference sequence). The V gene end was trimmed by 4 bases and the J gene end by 5 bases; junction bases not matched to a gene: 3. The CDR3 is made up of 13 amino acids. The CDR3 bases are TGCGCCAGCAGTGGTCACAGGGGGTATGGCTACACCTTC. Amino acids: CASSGHRGYGYTF.